This T cell receptor (beta chain) was found in a study of radiation and T cells in renal cell carcinoma. Only in-frame clones appear in the TCRdb table, and some are missing; sequencing was by immunoSEQ multiplex PCR. Found here are about 49,000 clones, 75% to 85% of them singletons; the top ten hold 25% to 35%. As to time point: baseline pretreatment blood. As for treatment: 15 Gy SBRT to primary tumor, nephrectomy 4 weeks later. The patient's renal cell carcinoma had clear cell pathology. V gave up 0 bases and J gave up 0 bases, with 15 bases separating them. Germline assignment: CDR1 MGHRA and CDR2 YSYEKL. This CDR3 has 18 residues.

The chain uses TRBV4-1 and TRBJ1-5, with D unresolved. The sample in question was blood, obtained from a patient whose treatment included radiotherapy and nephrectomy. This clonotype was sampled from a woman aged 70 to 79 with renal cell carcinoma. The CDR3 DNA sequence: TGCGCCAGCAGCCAAGATGGGCGGGTCCGCAATAGCAATCAGCCCCAGCATTTT. Its translation is CASSQDGRVRNSNQPQHF.